The 15 T cell receptor beta chains presented below share a single source sample, sequenced in a study of blood T cell repertoires in COVID-19. Method: immunoSEQ multiplex PCR; TCRdb's copy keeps in-frame clones and lacks some. Seen here are 80,000 or so clones, 86% observed once, and the top ten hold more than 1.5%. Sequenced material: peripheral blood. Every receptor here comes from a woman in her sixties with acute or convalescent COVID-19.

This clone was observed a single time. The V gene is TRBV9, the J gene TRBJ1-2, with 7 bases identical to TRBD1. The V gene end was trimmed by 3 bases and the J gene end by 4 bases; junction bases not matched to a gene: 6. This CDR3 has 14 residues. Germline assignment: CDR1 SGDLS and CDR2 YYNGEE. Written as DNA, the CDR3 is TGTGCCAGCAGCGAAACAGGGGACGGCTATGGCTACACCTTC. This sequence encodes CASSETGDGYGYTF.

The chain uses TRBV6-4 and TRBJ2-3, with D hard to call. CDR1 and CDR2 (germline): MRHNA, SNTAGT. The CDR3 is made up of 15 amino acids. Trimming removed 2 bases at V and 5 bases at J, with 14 bases between. The CDR3: CASSDGPRNRDTQYF. The CDR3 bases are TGTGCCAGCAGTGACGGGCCCAGAAACCGAGATACGCAGTATTTT.

In this sample, this clone turned up a few times. The V and J genes are TRBV2 and TRBJ1-2; 8 bases fit TRBD1. The CDR3 loop spans 14 amino acids. CDR1 is SNHLY, CDR2 FYNNEI, per germline. The J segment lost 4 bases and the V segment lost 8 bases, leaving 9 bases of the junction unmatched. CDR3 loop: CASSKDRALYGYTF. As DNA, the CDR3 is TGTGCCAGCTCTAAGGACAGGGCCCTCTATGGCTACACCTTC. Using reference TRBV2 and TRBJ1-2 for the parts outside the CDR3, the full variable domain is EPEVTQTPSHQVTQMGQEVILRCVPISNHLYFYWYRQILGQKVEFLVSFYNNEISEKSEIFDDQFSVERPDGSNFTLKIRSTKLEDSAMYFCASSKDRALYGYTFGSGTRLTVV.

V and J are TRBV5-1 and TRBJ1-2; 10 nucleotides align to TRBD1. V shed 4 bases, J shed 0 bases, and the junction held 9 bases outside the gene matches. This CDR3 has 17 residues. The germline gives CDR1 SGHRS, CDR2 YFSETQ. The CDR3 DNA follows: TGCGCCAGCAGCCCATGGACAGGGGGTGAAACTAACTATGGCTACACCTTC. Amino acid sequence: CASSPWTGGETNYGYTF.

The sample holds one count of this clone. This sequence joins TRBV7-8 and TRBJ2-1; 9 nucleotides line up with TRBD2. This CDR3 is 15 amino acids long. Trimming removed 3 bases from V and 10 bases from J; junction bases left unmatched: 10. Per germline, CDR1 SGHVS and CDR2 FQNEAQ. The CDR3 coding sequence is TGTGCCAGCAGCTTTCAGTCTGGAAGCGGGAGGGAGCAGTTCTTC. Amino acid sequence: CASSFQSGSGREQFF.

The rearrangement links TRBV5-1 to TRBJ2-2; perhaps TRBD1 as D (6 bases). Germline V lookup: CDR1 SGHRS, CDR2 YFSETQ. Between the trimmed V and J ends, which lost 1 base and 0 bases, there was a span of 13 bases. There are 17 residues in the CDR3. This CDR3 is CASSLSSGHPNTGELFF. CDR3 nucleotides: TGCGCCAGCAGCTTGAGTTCGGGACACCCGAACACCGGGGAGCTGTTTTTT.

This chain connects TRBV3-1 (or the pseudogene TRBV3-2) to TRBJ2-7; 7 nucleotides agree with TRBD1. The CDR3 is made up of 15 amino acids. The germline CDR1 and CDR2 sequences are LGHDT and YNNKEL (reference sequence). The junction had 7 bases not matched to a gene; V was cut back by 1 base and J by 4 bases. The CDR3 is CASSQGQGPYYEQYF. In nucleotides, the CDR3 is TGTGCCAGCAGCCAAGGACAGGGACCCTATTACGAGCAGTACTTC.

The chain carries TRBV27 and TRBJ2-7; TRBD1 is a possible D gene (6 bases). V dropped 5 bases and J dropped 2 bases, with 16 bases sitting between them. CDR1 and CDR2 (germline): MNHEY, SMNVEV (reference sequence). The CDR3 totals 15 residues. The CDR3 nucleotides are TGTGCCAGCAGTCTAGCTCCGACAGGAACCTACGAGCAGTACTTC. It translates to CASSLAPTGTYEQYF.

The V gene is TRBV7-2, the J gene TRBJ2-7, with 7 bases fitting TRBD2. The junction had 13 bases not matched to a gene; V was cut back by 5 bases and J by 3 bases. CDR1 is SGHTA and CDR2 is FQGNSA in the germline V gene. This CDR3 comprises 16 residues. CDR3 loop: CASSQTLAGVYYEQYF. CDR3 DNA sequence: TGTGCCAGCAGCCAAACTCTTGCGGGGGTATACTACGAGCAGTACTTC.

V and J are TRBV12-3 or TRBV12-4 and TRBJ1-1; TRBD1 agrees at 9 bases. Losses at the gene ends were 5 bases for V and 11 bases for J; bases not matched to a gene: 6. This CDR3 is built from 12 residues. CDR3 amino acids: CASSPGTGMAFF. The CDR3 nucleotides are TGTGCCAGCAGTCCCGGGACAGGGATGGCTTTCTTT.

V gene TRBV27 combines with J gene TRBJ2-2, with D possibly matching TRBD2 (6 bases). Trimming cost V 2 bases and J 3 bases, with 10 bases left between them. Germline V gives CDR1 MNHEY, CDR2 SMNVEV (reference sequence). The CDR3 length is 15 residues. Written as DNA, the CDR3 is TGTGCCAGCAGTTTAAGCGCGGGGTACACCGGGGAGCTGTTTTTT. This encodes CASSLSAGYTGELFF.

The chain employs TRBV5-6 and TRBJ1-4, with 9 positions matching TRBD1. The J segment lost 9 bases and the V segment lost 4 bases, leaving 7 bases of the junction unmatched. The CDR3 extends over 14 amino acids. Germline V gene lookup returns CDR1 SGHDT and CDR2 YYEEEE. CDR3 loop: CASSPTGGGKKLFF. The CDR3 DNA sequence: TGTGCCAGCAGCCCCACAGGGGGCGGGAAAAAACTGTTTTTT.

The V and J genes are TRBV28 and TRBJ2-2; TRBD2 agrees at 11 bases. Trimming took 10 bases from V and 7 from J; bases not matched to a gene: 11. Germline V gene lookup returns CDR1 MDHEN and CDR2 SYDVKM. The CDR3 spans 15 residues. Here the CDR3 DNA reads TGTGCCATCTCACTTAGCGGGAGGGCCTACGGGGAGCTGTTTTTT. Translating gives CAISLSGRAYGELFF.

The V call is TRBV4-2, the J call TRBJ2-1; the match to TRBD2 covers 10 bases. CDR1 is LGHNA and CDR2 is YNFKEQ in the germline V gene. The trim removed 1 base at V and 14 bases at J, leaving 14 bases unmatched. The CDR3 spans 16 residues. CDR3 sequence: CASSQVPGTSEPREFF. CDR3 DNA: TGTGCCAGCAGCCAAGTCCCCGGGACTAGCGAGCCCCGTGAGTTCTTC.

This clone was seen a single time. This sequence joins TRBV20-1 and TRBJ1-1; D uncertain. The germline V and J ends were trimmed by 3 bases and 3 bases, with 14 bases remaining between them. The CDR3 has 14 residues. Germline CDR1 is DFQATT and CDR2 is SNEGSKA (reference sequence). The DNA for the CDR3 is TGCAGTGCTAGTTCTGGCTCGTCGCACACTGAAGCTTTCTTT. This sequence encodes CSASSGSSHTEAFF.